This T cell receptor (beta chain) originates from a study of shared clonotypes between healthy human individuals (dated by TCRdb to about 2020). In terms of the full investigation: A couple of women and a few men aged 18 to 49 years were included in the cohort. To increase sequencing depth and limit assay-specific biases, TCR repertoire library preparation and sequencing were carried out by different laboratories using diverse techniques. Per donor, three plates each were used for CD4 naive and CD4 memory, two for CD8 naive, and one for CD8 memory. The study deeply sequenced blood TCR repertoires of about 5 healthy adults to estimate repertoire size and the extent of clonotype sharing between individuals. Leukapheresis yielded between about 0.85 and 10 billion PBMCs per donor.

Using the deep immunoSEQ assay, TCR CDR3 regions were amplified from genomic DNA by multiplex PCR. For each cell subset, the extracted genomic DNA was distributed evenly across all wells of several immunoSEQ 96-well plates, and each plate served as one replicate. For sorted subsets, roughly 190 ng of genomic DNA, equivalent to some 30,000 T cell genomes, went into each replicate PCR. The purified libraries were quantified using a Qubit 3.0 fluorometer, sized with a Bioanalyzer 2100, and then quantified again using the KAPA Library Quantification kit. Every immunoSEQ 96-well plate was sequenced on a dedicated single-read 150-cycle Illumina NextSeq 550 flow cell. In the original analysis: Because the immunoSEQ output held only junctional sequences and lacked quality scores, the filtering could not match the filtering applied to full-length reads. To assign V/J genes and CDR3, sequences were annotated using PyIR, a Python wrapper for IgBLAST v1.9, with IMGT germline references. Any read was removed if the V/J assignment was weak (E-value above 1e-6), the CDR3 was missing, or the read contained stop codons, out-of-frame junctions, or ambiguous translated residues. V3J clonotypes were defined as sequences sharing an identical inferred V gene, J gene, and CDR3 amino acid sequence. Percentage overlap between repertoires was calculated by dividing the number of shared unique clonotypes by the size of the smaller repertoire. RTK rarefaction, the Chao1 estimator, and Recon v2.1 estimates of unobserved clonotypes were used to assess repertoire richness. Generation probabilities for all TCRbeta clonotypes obtained by the gDNA method from a handful of donors were computed using OLGA. The source is immuneACCESS, and TCRdb retained only in-frame sequences with V and J called. Part of the clones is not carried over; for the studies checked, unresolved V genes explain less than half of this, and the remainder is unexplained. V and J calls and clone size come straight from that table; D and trimming were deduced from the DNA. For this sample the table gives a few hundred thousand clones, of which approximately 97% were detected only once. Approximately 0.057% of the sample goes to the ten largest clones.

Beyond this particular receptor, the publication reports: Clonotypes shared by all four sorted-subset donors showed higher generation probabilities than non-shared clonotypes. Pairwise subsampling indicated that sequencing depth was expected to affect the degree of clonotype sharing among donors. Across four donors, about 5.2% of naive CD4, approximately 3.6% of naive CD8, roughly 2.3% of memory CD4, and approximately 0.4% of memory CD8 clonotypes were shared. Even with the large sequencing depth, rarefaction of the sorted-subset datasets indicated that sequencing was incomplete. Only blood was sampled, and tissue TCR repertoires likely differ from those in blood. Naive subsets generally had larger estimated clonotype richness than memory subsets. Because the study included a small number of donors, the genetic and exposure-history diversity represented was limited.

Donors were healthy HIV-negative adults with no recently reported acute infections or vaccinations. Only Caucasian adults living in Nashville, Tennessee, USA were represented among the donors. Magnetic negative selection was used to enrich CD4+ T cells, after which naive cells were positively selected on CD45RA and the negative fraction became the memory subset. Blood was obtained by leukapheresis, after which PBMCs were separated by Ficoll-Histopaque density gradient centrifugation and cryopreserved in liquid nitrogen vapor phase. Purity and quantity of every magnetically sorted T cell population were checked by analytical flow cytometry. Each sorted fraction had its genomic DNA isolated and then quantified by UV absorbance on a Nanodrop 2000c. For this clone: Its target antigen remains unknown. No much larger clone exists at a distance of one base, and base qualities are not known.

Sequencing input: naive CD4+ T cells sorted from blood. The cell subset or site label on this specimen signifies: CD45RA+ positively selected. The receptor was derived from a woman in her twenties or thirties in good health.

The CDR3 protein is CASSLMPPDSNQPQHF. At the DNA level, the sequence is TGTGCCAGCAGTTTAATGCCACCAGATAGCAATCAGCCCCAGCATTTT. This receptor chain uses TRBV28 and TRBJ1-5; a confident D gene designation cannot be given. Per the germline V gene, MDHEN is the CDR1 and SYDVKM is the CDR2. The CDR3 numbers 16 residues from cysteine through phenylalanine. The entry retains the CDR3 DNA only, 48 bases that are in frame from base 1. The trim is 2 bases for V and 0 bases for J, with a gap of 11 bases between the germline ends. Reference TRBV28 and TRBJ1-5 proteins supply the regions before and after the CDR3; the full variable domain is: DVKVTQSSRYLVKRTGEKVFLECVQDMDHENMFWYRQDPGLGLRLIYFSYDVKMKEKGDIPEGYSVSREKKERFSLILESASTNQTSMYLCASSLMPPDSNQPQHFGDGTRLSIL.